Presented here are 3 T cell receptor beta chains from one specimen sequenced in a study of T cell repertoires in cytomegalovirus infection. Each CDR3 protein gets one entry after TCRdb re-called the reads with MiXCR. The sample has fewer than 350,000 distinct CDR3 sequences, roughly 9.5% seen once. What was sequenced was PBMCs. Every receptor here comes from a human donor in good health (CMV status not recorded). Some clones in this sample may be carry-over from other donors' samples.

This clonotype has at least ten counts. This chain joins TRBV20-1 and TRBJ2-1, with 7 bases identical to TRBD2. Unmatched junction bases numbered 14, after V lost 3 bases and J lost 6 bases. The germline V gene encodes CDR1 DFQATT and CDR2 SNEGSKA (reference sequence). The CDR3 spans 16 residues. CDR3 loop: CSASGRGGSTRNEQFF. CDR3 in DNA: TGCAGTGCTAGTGGGCGAGGCGGGAGTACTCGCAATGAGCAGTTCTTC.

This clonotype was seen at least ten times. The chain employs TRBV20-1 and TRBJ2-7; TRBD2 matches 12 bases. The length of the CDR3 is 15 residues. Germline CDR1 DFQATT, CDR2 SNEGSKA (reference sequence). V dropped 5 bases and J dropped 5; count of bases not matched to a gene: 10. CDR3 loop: CSAASGRARSHEQYF. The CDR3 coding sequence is TGCAGTGCTGCTAGCGGGAGGGCCCGGTCCCACGAGCAGTACTTC.

CDR3 in DNA: TGTGCCAGCAGCCAAGATACTGGCAGGGCGAACACTGAAGCTTTCTTT. The encoded protein is CASSQDTGRANTEAFF. The chain employs TRBV4-2 and TRBJ1-1, with D maybe TRBD1 (5 bases). This CDR3 is 16 amino acids long. Germline CDR1 reads LGHNA; CDR2 reads YNFKEQ. V was clipped by 0 bases and J by 1 base, with 12 bases between them.